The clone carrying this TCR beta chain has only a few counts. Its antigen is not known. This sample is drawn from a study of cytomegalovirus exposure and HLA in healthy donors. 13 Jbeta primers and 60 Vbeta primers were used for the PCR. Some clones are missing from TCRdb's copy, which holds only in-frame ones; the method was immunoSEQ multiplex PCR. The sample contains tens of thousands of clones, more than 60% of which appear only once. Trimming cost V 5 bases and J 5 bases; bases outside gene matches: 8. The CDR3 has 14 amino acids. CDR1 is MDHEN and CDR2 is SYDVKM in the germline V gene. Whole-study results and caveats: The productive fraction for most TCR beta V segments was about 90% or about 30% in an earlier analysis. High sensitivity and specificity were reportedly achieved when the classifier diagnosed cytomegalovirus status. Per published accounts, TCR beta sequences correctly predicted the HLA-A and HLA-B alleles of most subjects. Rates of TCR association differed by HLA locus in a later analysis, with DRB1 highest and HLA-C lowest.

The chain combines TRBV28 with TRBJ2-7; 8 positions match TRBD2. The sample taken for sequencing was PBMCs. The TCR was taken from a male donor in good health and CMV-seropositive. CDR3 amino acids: CASSHDGRVHEQYF. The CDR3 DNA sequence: TGTGCCAGCAGTCACGACGGGAGGGTCCACGAGCAGTACTTC.